The 22 T cell receptor beta chains below come from one sample, sequenced in a study of blood T cell repertoires in COVID-19 (dated by TCRdb to the early 2020s). The receptor library was made with the immunoSEQ multiplex PCR assay. TCRdb re-hosts the immuneACCESS table, in-frame sequences only. Its copies lack some clones; in the studies checked, an unresolved V gene accounts for under half of them, and the cause for the rest is not known. The sample table shows some 200,000 clones, and approximately 89% are seen once. Jointly, the top ten make up 2.5% of the sample. Sequenced sample: peripheral blood. These receptors were obtained from a man in his forties with active or convalescent COVID-19.

This rearrangement joins TRBV7-2 to TRBJ2-3, with TRBD2 as a possible D gene (7 bases). This CDR3 region has 16 residues. V shed 6 bases and J shed 6 bases, with 22 bases lying between them. Germline V CDR1 and CDR2: SGHTA, FQGNSA. Here the CDR3 DNA reads TGTGCCAGCAGTCCTTACGCGGGGGCCCGGTTTGATACGCAGTATTTT. This gives the protein CASSPYAGARFDTQYF.

This clone occurred a few times. The rearrangement uses TRBV19 and TRBJ1-5, with D possibly matching TRBD1 (5 bases). Trimming pared 3 bases from V and 7 bases from J, leaving 7 bases between. The CDR3 has 12 residues. Germline loops: CDR1 LNHDA, CDR2 SQIVND (reference sequence). The CDR3 region is CASSIGQQPQHF. CDR3 DNA: TGTGCCAGTAGTATTGGACAACAGCCCCAGCATTTT.

The gene calls are TRBV30 and TRBJ1-2; weak D call: TRBD1 (5 bases). CDR1 and CDR2 (germline): GTSNPN, SVGIG (reference sequence). Trimming removed 0 bases at V and 2 bases at J, with 10 bases between. This CDR3 is 14 amino acids long. The CDR3 coding sequence is TGTGCCTGGAGTGTAAGGAGGGGAAACTATGGCTACACCTTC. Residues: CAWSVRRGNYGYTF.

This chain links TRBV7-9 with TRBJ1-5, with TRBD1 as a possible D gene (6 bases). Per germline, CDR1 SEHNR and CDR2 FQNEAQ (reference sequence). V lost 2 bases to trimming and J lost 6 bases, with 11 bases between them. This CDR3 has 14 residues. The CDR3 nucleotides read TGTGCCAGCAGCTTATCACAGGGCGGTCAGCCCCAGCATTTT. This encodes CASSLSQGGQPQHF. Full variable domain (rest looked up from reference TRBV7-9 and TRBJ1-5): DTGVSQNPRHKITKRGQNVTFRCDPISEHNRLYWYRQTLGQGPEFLTYFQNEAQLEKSRLLSDRFSAERPKGSFSTLEIQRTEQGDSAMYLCASSLSQGGQPQHFGDGTRLSIL.

The count of this clone is one. The chain joins TRBV6-2 or TRBV6-3 to TRBJ2-7; TRBD2 matches 8 bases. Germline-derived CDR1 and CDR2 are MNHEY and SVGEGT. The V and J ends lost 5 bases and 2 bases, in that order; junction bases with no gene match: 5. This CDR3 has 14 residues. The CDR3 reads CASSLGGGPYEQYF. The CDR3 DNA is TGTGCCAGCAGTCTCGGGGGGGGGCCCTACGAGCAGTACTTC.

The V call is TRBV3-1 (or the pseudogene TRBV3-2), the J call TRBJ1-1, with unresolved D. V gave up 1 base and J gave up 1 base, with 7 bases separating them. The germline V gene has CDR1 LGHDT and CDR2 YNNKEL (reference sequence). This CDR3 spans 14 amino acids. This CDR3 is CASSQGHSNTEAFF. Here the CDR3 DNA reads TGTGCCAGCAGCCAAGGACATTCGAACACTGAAGCTTTCTTT.

This clone was seen only a few times. The chain is built from TRBV7-9 and TRBJ2-7, with 7 bases that match TRBD1. The V segment lost 5 bases and the J segment 4 bases; nucleotides outside the gene matches: 14. CDR1 and CDR2 from the germline V gene are SEHNR and FQNEAQ (reference sequence). The CDR3 totals 16 residues. The CDR3 here is CASSGNRDSKIYEQYF. The CDR3 coding sequence is TGTGCCAGCAGCGGTAACCGGGACAGTAAAATTTACGAGCAGTACTTC.

The chain is built from TRBV21-1 and TRBJ1-5; the DNA was not used to check the table's D call, TRBD1. TRBV21-1 is a listed pseudogene. CDR3 length equals 15 residues. For the CDR3, the DNA is TGTGCCAGCAGCAGAAAAGGACAGGGAGGTCAGCCCCAGCATTTT. Protein sequence: CASSRKGQGGQPQHF.

This clone was counted once. The chain employs TRBV6-5 and TRBJ2-1; TRBD2 agrees at 11 bases. V was pared by 2 bases and J by 8 bases, with 8 bases of the junction left unmatched. CDR3 size: 16 residues. Germline CDR1 reads MNHEY; CDR2 reads SVGAGI. CDR3 in amino acids: CASSYPGGLAADEQFF. CDR3 DNA sequence: TGTGCCAGCAGTTACCCAGGGGGACTAGCGGCCGATGAGCAGTTCTTC.

This chain's CDR3 is CASSQIPGTSGGVPRETQYF. DNA for the CDR3: TGCGCCAGCAGCCAGATTCCCGGGACTAGCGGGGGGGTCCCTCGTGAGACCCAGTACTTC. The chain employs TRBV4-1 and TRBJ2-5; 16 bases are shared with TRBD2. The CDR3 totals 20 residues. V gave up 3 bases and J gave up 5 bases; unmatched junction bases: 15. Germline V gives CDR1 MGHRA, CDR2 YSYEKL.

This rearrangement joins TRBV5-5 to TRBJ2-7; 8 nucleotides match TRBD1. Germline values: CDR1 SGHKS, CDR2 YYEKEE (reference sequence). This CDR3 has 14 amino acids. The V and J ends lost 2 bases and 2 bases, in that order; junction bases with no gene match: 3. The CDR3: CASSFLQGAYEQYF. Written as DNA, the CDR3 is TGTGCCAGCAGCTTTTTACAGGGGGCCTACGAGCAGTACTTC.

This clone was found once. CDR3 sequence reads: CASSPPGQGLLAQYF. The CDR3 nucleotides read TGTGCCAGCTCACCACCGGGACAGGGCTTATTAGCGCAGTATTTT. The V call is TRBV18, the J call TRBJ2-3; TRBD1 agrees at 9 bases. The trim removed 0 bases at V and 10 bases at J, leaving 8 bases unmatched. The CDR3 contains 15 residues. Germline V CDR1 and CDR2: KGHSH, LQKENI.

This clone was observed once. The rearrangement links TRBV4-1 to TRBJ1-6; TRBD1 aligns across 7 bases. CDR1 and CDR2 from the germline V gene are MGHRA and YSYEKL. There are 16 residues in the CDR3. Trimming cost V 4 bases and J 7 bases; bases outside gene matches: 10. The chain's CDR3 is CASSPPGGGRNSPLHF. Written as DNA, the CDR3 is TGCGCCAGCAGCCCTCCTGGAGGGGGCCGGAATTCACCCCTCCACTTT.

The V gene is TRBV5-4, the J gene TRBJ2-1; TRBD2 matches 11 bases. V shed 2 bases and J 8 bases; nucleotides not matched to a gene: 6. In germline, CDR1 is SGHNT, CDR2 YYREEE (reference sequence). The CDR3 has 15 amino acids. CDR3 sequence: CASSLLTSGTHEQFF. The CDR3 nucleotides read TGTGCCAGCAGCTTATTGACTAGCGGGACCCATGAGCAGTTCTTC.

The chain recombines TRBV9 with TRBJ2-5; 7 bases fit TRBD2. J gave up 3 bases and V 4 bases, and 9 bases lay outside the gene matches. Germline loops: CDR1 SGDLS, CDR2 YYNGEE. The CDR3 is made up of 15 amino acids. CDR3 DNA: TGTGCCAGCAGCCCCCGGGACTATACGAAAGAGACCCAGTACTTC. It codes for CASSPRDYTKETQYF.

This sequence joins TRBV14 and TRBJ1-3; D gene uncertain. V gave up 1 base and J gave up 0 bases, with 10 bases separating them. CDR1 is SGHDN, CDR2 FVKESK, per germline. The CDR3 is made up of 16 amino acids. The DNA of the CDR3 is TGTGCCAGCAGCCAAGTCTACGACTACTCTGGAAACACCATATATTTT. Translated: CASSQVYDYSGNTIYF.

This rearrangement joins TRBV5-5 to TRBJ2-7; TRBD1 matches at 10 bases. J gave up 2 bases and V 4 bases, and 6 bases lay outside the gene matches. This CDR3 has 15 residues. The germline V gene encodes CDR1 SGHKS and CDR2 YYEKEE (reference sequence). CDR3 sequence reads: CASSVTGGKTYEQYF. The CDR3 region has the DNA TGTGCCAGCAGCGTGACAGGGGGCAAGACCTACGAGCAGTACTTC.

This chain uses TRBV4-1 with TRBJ2-1; unclear D gene. Trimming took off 4 bases at V and 8 bases at J, with 12 bases between the two ends. Germline CDR1 MGHRA, CDR2 YSYEKL. This CDR3 comprises 13 residues. The DNA for the CDR3 is TGCGCCAGCAGCCTCAGGCCAGGCGATGAGCAGTTCTTC. Amino acid sequence: CASSLRPGDEQFF.

This chain connects TRBV10-3 to TRBJ1-4; D might be TRBD1 (5 bases). The CDR3 sequence is 14 residues long. Germline CDR1 and CDR2: ENHRY and SYGVKD. Trimming stripped 4 bases from V and 6 bases from J, with 12 bases between. CDR3 residues: CAISGGIPDEKLFF. Written as DNA, the CDR3 is TGTGCCATCAGTGGGGGCATTCCGGATGAAAAACTGTTTTTT.

The chain recombines TRBV5-1 with TRBJ1-1, with TRBD1 identical over 8 bases. CDR3 length equals 15 residues. The V segment lost 4 bases and the J segment 5 bases; nucleotides outside the gene matches: 10. From germline, CDR1 is SGHRS and CDR2 YFSETQ. CDR3 sequence: CASSDGQGLLTEAFF. For the CDR3, the DNA is TGCGCCAGCAGCGATGGACAGGGATTACTTACTGAAGCTTTCTTT.

The table lists this clone with a count of one. The V call is TRBV9, the J call TRBJ1-5, with TRBD1 as a possible D gene (6 bases). The CDR3 is 14 amino acids. In germline, CDR1 is SGDLS, CDR2 YYNGEE. Trimming removed 6 bases from V and 6 bases from J, with 16 bases in between. The DNA of the CDR3 is TGTGCCAGCAACGCGGGGGGGGCGGGTCAGCCCCAGCATTTT. Its translation: CASNAGGAGQPQHF.

The CDR3 is CASSTGGAGNTIYF. In nucleotides, the CDR3 is TGTGCCAGCAGCACAGGGGGCGCTGGAAACACCATATATTTT. The rearrangement uses TRBV9 and TRBJ1-3; 9 bases fit TRBD1. The V gene end was trimmed by 4 bases and the J gene end by 2 bases; junction bases not matched to a gene: 1. The germline V gene has CDR1 SGDLS and CDR2 YYNGEE. CDR3 size: 14 residues.